The T cell receptor (beta chain) described here comes from a study of response to subunit inactivated influenza vaccine. The sample holds a few counts of this clonotype. Its matching antigen is unknown. Study results and caveats: Authors suggested each seasonal flu vaccination may recruit only limited numbers of new T cells.

V dropped 3 bases and J dropped 7; count of bases not matched to a gene: 12. The CDR3 extends over 16 amino acids. Via MiXCR, TCRdb re-called the RT-PCR reads, giving one row per CDR3 protein. In the table there are roughly 790,000 distinct CDR3 sequences, 21% of which are singletons. The clonotype comes from a man aged 45-65 years who received an inactivated influenza vaccine. Sample: PBMCs from blood, taken more than 4 days after vaccination. The gene calls are TRBV12-3 or TRBV12-4 and TRBJ2-3; 8 nucleotides agree with TRBD2. CDR3 bases: TGTGCCAGCAGTTTCCCAGCGGGGGTCGTTGCTCATACGCAGTATTTT. Translation: CASSFPAGVVAHTQYF.